The 8 T cell receptor beta chains given below trace back to one sample, sequenced in a study of technical replicates of blood from a handful of donors listed by TCRdb under 2017. The receptor library was made with the immunoSEQ multiplex PCR assay. The table comes from immuneACCESS by way of TCRdb, which keeps in-frame sequences with V and J called. Part of the clones is missing from these tables; in studies checked, under half for an unresolved V gene and the rest for unknown reasons. This sample holds 75,000 to 90,000 clones; 90% to 95% were observed only once. Roughly 0.36% of the sample is taken by the ten largest. Input material: T cells isolated from PBMCs. These receptors originate from a human donor in good health.

The chain recombines TRBV4-2 with TRBJ2-2; 10 nucleotides align to TRBD2. Germline assignment: CDR1 LGHNA and CDR2 YNFKEQ. The CDR3 totals 17 residues. Trimming at V came to 4 bases and at J to 2 bases, leaving 7 bases not matched to a gene. CDR3 region: CASSRSTSGDNTGELFF. The CDR3 nucleotides are TGTGCCAGCAGCCGCAGTACTAGCGGGGATAACACCGGGGAGCTGTTTTTT.

This clone was seen just once. This rearrangement joins TRBV29-1 to TRBJ1-2, with D possibly being TRBD1 (5 bases). The CDR3 totals 12 residues. Germline assignment: CDR1 SQVTM and CDR2 ANQGSEA. V lost 8 bases to trimming and J lost 6 bases, with 16 bases between them. This chain's CDR3 is CSFRRGENGYTF. CDR3 coding DNA: TGCAGCTTCCGACGGGGGGAGAATGGCTACACCTTC.

The V call is TRBV2, the J call TRBJ1-2, with 8 bases aligning to TRBD1. V shed 4 bases, J shed 7 bases, and the junction held 5 bases outside the gene matches. From germline, CDR1 is SNHLY and CDR2 FYNNEI. The CDR3 runs 13 residues. CDR3 nucleotides: TGTGCCAGCAGTGCCGGGACAGGAAGTGGCTACACCTTC. Amino acid sequence: CASSAGTGSGYTF. The full variable domain, completed using reference TRBV2 and TRBJ1-2, is EPEVTQTPSHQVTQMGQEVILRCVPISNHLYFYWYRQILGQKVEFLVSFYNNEISEKSEIFDDQFSVERPDGSNFTLKIRSTKLEDSAMYFCASSAGTGSGYTFGSGTRLTVV.

This rearrangement joins TRBV6-6 to TRBJ1-5, with D perhaps matching TRBD1 (6 bases). V was shortened by 7 bases and J by 5 bases, with 15 bases between the two germline ends. From germline, CDR1 is MNHNY and CDR2 SVGAGI (reference sequence). The CDR3 runs to 14 residues. Here the CDR3 reads CASTPGGAYQPQHF. CDR3 DNA sequence: TGTGCCAGCACCCCTGGGGGGGCATATCAGCCCCAGCATTTT.

Comment on this clone: Other nucleotide sequences in the sample specify the same CDR3. The chain uses TRBV19 and TRBJ2-7; 8 nucleotides line up with TRBD1. Losses at the gene ends were 5 bases for V and 4 bases for J; bases not matched to a gene: 4. This CDR3 contains 13 residues. Germline loops: CDR1 LNHDA, CDR2 SQIVND (reference sequence). The CDR3 nucleotides are TGTGCCAGTAGTCGGGACAGGTCTTACGAGCAGTACTTC. It specifies CASSRDRSYEQYF. The variable domain in full, completed from reference TRBV19 and TRBJ2-7, reads DGGITQSPKYLFRKEGQNVTLSCEQNLNHDAMYWYRQDPGQGLRLIYYSQIVNDFQKGDIAEGYSVSREKKESFPLTVTSAQKNPTAFYLCASSRDRSYEQYFGPGTRLTVT.

The CDR3 nucleotides read TGTGCCAGCAGCCTGCAAGAGACCCAGTACTTC. Translated: CASSLQETQYF. This chain connects TRBV5-6 to TRBJ2-5; D gene unclear. From germline, CDR1 is SGHDT and CDR2 YYEEEE. The ends were cut back, 4 bases at V and 2 bases at J, with 3 bases in the middle. The CDR3 covers 11 residues.

The V and J genes are TRBV4-2 and TRBJ2-1; D remains ambiguous. This CDR3 is built from 13 residues. The germline CDR1 and CDR2 sequences are LGHNA and YNFKEQ. V gave up 4 bases and J gave up 10 bases, with 14 bases separating them. CDR3 coding DNA: TGTGCCAGCAGCCGCGACCTAGACTTAGAGCAGTTCTTC. Translating gives CASSRDLDLEQFF.

The V and J genes are TRBV5-8 and TRBJ1-4; 7 bases align to TRBD1. The J segment lost 3 bases and the V segment lost 4 bases, leaving 3 bases of the junction unmatched. Germline CDR1 and CDR2: SGHTS and YDEGEE. The CDR3 is made up of 14 amino acids. CDR3 residues: CASSMGQSNEKLFF. The CDR3 DNA reads TGTGCCAGCAGCATGGGACAGTCTAATGAAAAACTGTTTTTT.